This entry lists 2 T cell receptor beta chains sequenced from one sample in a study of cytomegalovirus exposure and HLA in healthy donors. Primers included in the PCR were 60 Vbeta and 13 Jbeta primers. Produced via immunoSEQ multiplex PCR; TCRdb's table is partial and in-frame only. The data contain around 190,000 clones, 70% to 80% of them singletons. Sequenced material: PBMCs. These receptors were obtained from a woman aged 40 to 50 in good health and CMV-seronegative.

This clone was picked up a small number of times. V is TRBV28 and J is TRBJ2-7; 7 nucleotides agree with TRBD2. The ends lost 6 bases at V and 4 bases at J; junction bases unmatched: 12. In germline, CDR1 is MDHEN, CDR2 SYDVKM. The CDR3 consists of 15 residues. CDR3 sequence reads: CASRPSSGTLYEQYF. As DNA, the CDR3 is TGTGCCAGCAGACCTTCAAGCGGGACCCTTTACGAGCAGTACTTC.

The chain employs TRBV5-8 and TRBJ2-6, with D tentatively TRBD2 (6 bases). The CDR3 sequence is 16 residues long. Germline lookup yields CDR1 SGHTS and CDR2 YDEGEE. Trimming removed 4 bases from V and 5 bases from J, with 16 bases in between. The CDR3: CASSPAGSGRANVLTF. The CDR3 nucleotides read TGTGCCAGCAGCCCTGCCGGGAGCGGGCGGGCCAACGTCCTGACTTTC. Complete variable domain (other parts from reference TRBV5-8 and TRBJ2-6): EAGVTQSPTHLIKTRGQQATLRCSPISGHTSVYWYQQALGLGLQFLLWYDEGEERNRGNFPPRFSGRQFPNYSSELNVNALELEDSALYLCASSPAGSGRANVLTFGAGSRLTVL.